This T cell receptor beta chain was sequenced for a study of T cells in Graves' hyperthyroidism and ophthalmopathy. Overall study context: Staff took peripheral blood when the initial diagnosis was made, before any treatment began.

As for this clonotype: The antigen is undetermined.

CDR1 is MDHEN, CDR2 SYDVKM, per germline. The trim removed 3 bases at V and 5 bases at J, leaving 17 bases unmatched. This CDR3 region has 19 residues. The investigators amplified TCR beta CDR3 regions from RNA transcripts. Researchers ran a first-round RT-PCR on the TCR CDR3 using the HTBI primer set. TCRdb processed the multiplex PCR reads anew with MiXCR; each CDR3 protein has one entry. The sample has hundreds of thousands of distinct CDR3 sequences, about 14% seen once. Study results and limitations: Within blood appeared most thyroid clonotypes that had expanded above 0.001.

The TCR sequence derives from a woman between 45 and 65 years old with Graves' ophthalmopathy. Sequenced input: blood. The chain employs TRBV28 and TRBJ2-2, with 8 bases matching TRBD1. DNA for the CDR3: TGTGCCAGCAGTTTTTCGAGGTGGCGGAGGACAGGGCTTACCGGGGAGCTGTTTTTT. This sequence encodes CASSFSRWRRTGLTGELFF.